This entry lists 18 T cell receptor beta chains sequenced from one sample in a study of blood T cell repertoires in COVID-19. Data came from immunoSEQ multiplex PCR; TCRdb stores just in-frame clones and leaves some out. Of about 420,000 clones listed, roughly 90% are singletons. Sequenced: peripheral blood. These receptor sequences come from a man aged 18 to 29 with COVID-19, enrolled during active disease.

The chain couples TRBV2 to TRBJ1-3; the match to TRBD1 covers 9 bases. Germline loops: CDR1 SNHLY, CDR2 FYNNEI. The CDR3 contains 17 residues. The V and J ends lost 6 bases and 1 base, in that order; junction bases with no gene match: 10. This chain's CDR3 is CASRAGTGKVSGNTIYF. CDR3 in DNA: TGTGCCAGCAGGGCCGGGACAGGGAAGGTGTCTGGAAACACCATATATTTT.

The chain links TRBV13 to TRBJ2-7; TRBD1 matches at 7 bases. Losses at the gene ends were 6 bases for V and 6 bases for J; bases not matched to a gene: 11. This CDR3 is 14 amino acids long. From germline, CDR1 is PRHDT and CDR2 FYEKMQ (reference sequence). CDR3 nucleotide sequence: TGTGCCAGCAGTGCCCGGGACAGATCGGTCGAGCAGTACTTC. It encodes CASSARDRSVEQYF.

In regard to this clone: This sample also contains other DNA sequences that code for the same CDR3. This chain joins TRBV5-1 and TRBJ2-5, with 11 bases identical to TRBD2. This CDR3 region has 15 residues. The junction had 1 base not matched to a gene; V was cut back by 0 bases and J by 3 bases. Germline CDR1 SGHRS, CDR2 YFSETQ. For the CDR3, the DNA is TGCGCCAGCAGCTTGGTACTAGCGGGAGAAGAGACCCAGTACTTC. This gives the protein CASSLVLAGEETQYF.

This chain connects TRBV4-1 to TRBJ2-7, with TRBD2 as a possible D gene (6 bases). The V gene lost 0 bases and the J gene lost 0 bases, with 12 bases spanning the gap. The germline V gene has CDR1 MGHRA and CDR2 YSYEKL. The CDR3 is 16 amino acids. CDR3 amino acids: CASSQEWGDISYEQYF. The CDR3 coding sequence is TGCGCCAGCAGCCAAGAGTGGGGGGATATCTCCTACGAGCAGTACTTC.

In DNA, the CDR3 is TGTGCCAGCAGCGGTTCGACGGGACATTTCGACGAGCAGTACTTC. Translating it yields CASSGSTGHFDEQYF. This sequence joins TRBV2 and TRBJ2-7; D is perhaps TRBD1 (6 bases). V lost 6 bases, J lost 5 bases, and 20 bases lay in between. In germline, CDR1 is SNHLY, CDR2 FYNNEI. The CDR3 runs 15 residues.

J is TRBJ2-5 and V is TRBV19; TRBD2 agrees at 14 bases. The CDR3 is 16 residues long. After removal of 1 base from V and 4 bases from J, the junction contained 2 bases not matched to a gene. Per germline, CDR1 LNHDA and CDR2 SQIVND (reference sequence). The CDR3 coding sequence is TGTGCCAGTAGTATAGGGGGACTAGCGGGAGTAGAGACCCAGTACTTC. Translation: CASSIGGLAGVETQYF.

The chain has TRBV5-1 and TRBJ2-3; the D gene is possibly TRBD2 (6 bases). Germline CDR1 reads SGHRS; CDR2 reads YFSETQ. V was pared by 0 bases and J by 3 bases, with 17 bases between. CDR3 length: 17 residues. The CDR3 is CASSLAERVWGTDTQYF. Here the CDR3 DNA reads TGCGCCAGCAGCTTGGCGGAGCGGGTCTGGGGAACAGATACGCAGTATTTT.

This clone was picked up one time. The chain combines TRBV2 with TRBJ2-2; 8 bases are shared with TRBD1. From germline, CDR1 is SNHLY and CDR2 FYNNEI. Germline trimming cut 6 bases from V and 4 bases from J; bases unmatched to any gene: 7. The CDR3 length is 15 residues. CDR3 region: CASRVTGVSTGELFF. DNA for the CDR3: TGTGCCAGCAGGGTGACAGGGGTGAGCACCGGGGAGCTGTTTTTT. Filled out from reference TRBV2 and TRBJ2-2, the complete variable domain reads EPEVTQTPSHQVTQMGQEVILRCVPISNHLYFYWYRQILGQKVEFLVSFYNNEISEKSEIFDDQFSVERPDGSNFTLKIRSTKLEDSAMYFCASRVTGVSTGELFFGEGSRLTVL.

This chain uses TRBV18 with TRBJ1-5; tentatively, D is TRBD1 (5 bases). Deletions cut 3 bases from V and 4 bases from J, with 7 bases between. CDR3 length: 13 amino acids. Germline assignment: CDR1 KGHSH and CDR2 LQKENI. The CDR3 DNA sequence: TGTGCCAGCTCACCCGACAGAAATCAGCCCCAGCATTTT. Residues: CASSPDRNQPQHF. The variable domain in full, completed from reference TRBV18 and TRBJ1-5, reads NAGVMQNPRHLVRRRGQEARLRCSPMKGHSHVYWYRQLPEEGLKFMVYLQKENIIDESGMPKERFSAEFPKEGPSILRIQQVVRGDSAAYFCASSPDRNQPQHFGDGTRLSIL.

The rearrangement joins TRBV19 to TRBJ1-4; D is ambiguous. Germline CDR1 is LNHDA and CDR2 is SQIVND (reference sequence). CDR3 length equals 13 residues. V lost 3 bases and J lost 3, with 5 bases in between. As DNA, the CDR3 is TGTGCCAGTAGTATGCAGTCTAATGAAAAACTGTTTTTT. This gives the protein CASSMQSNEKLFF.

The J gene is TRBJ2-5, the V gene TRBV3-1 (or the pseudogene TRBV3-2); 11 bases agree with TRBD2. The J segment lost 4 bases and the V segment lost 0 bases, leaving 7 bases of the junction unmatched. This CDR3 region has 17 residues. Germline V gene lookup returns CDR1 LGHDT and CDR2 YNNKEL (reference sequence). The DNA for the CDR3 is TGTGCCAGCAGCCAAGATTTGGTAGCGGGAGGGTTAGAGACCCAGTACTTC. Translating it yields CASSQDLVAGGLETQYF.

In the case of this clone: The same CDR3 can be traced to other DNA sequences in this sample. The chain recombines TRBV19 with TRBJ1-5; D call uncertain. Looked up from germline, CDR1 is LNHDA and CDR2 is SQIVND (reference sequence). Trimming took 3 bases from V and 0 from J, leaving 9 bases between them. The CDR3 contains 15 residues. CDR3: CASSMGHYSNQPQHF. The DNA of the CDR3 is TGTGCCAGTAGTATGGGTCACTATAGCAATCAGCCCCAGCATTTT.

This chain links TRBV2 with TRBJ2-7; 9 nucleotides line up with TRBD1. CDR1 and CDR2 (germline): SNHLY, FYNNEI. CDR3 size: 13 residues. The J segment lost 7 bases and the V segment lost 6 bases, leaving 7 bases of the junction unmatched. This CDR3 is CASSHDRGKEQYF. CDR3 nucleotides: TGTGCCAGCAGCCATGACAGGGGGAAGGAGCAGTACTTC.

The chain couples TRBV2 to TRBJ2-3; 9 bases agree with TRBD2. Germline V CDR1 and CDR2: SNHLY, FYNNEI. The CDR3 spans 14 residues. The ends lost 8 bases at V and 7 bases at J; junction bases unmatched: 10. The CDR3 region is CASFGGGGGNTQYF. The CDR3 nucleotides read TGTGCCAGCTTCGGCGGCGGGGGGGGGAATACGCAGTATTTT.

The rearrangement links TRBV10-1 to TRBJ1-1; 7 bases fit TRBD1. The CDR3 loop spans 17 amino acids. J lost 5 bases, V lost 6 bases, and 18 bases had no gene match. CDR1 is WNHNN, CDR2 SYGVQD, per germline (reference sequence). The CDR3 is CASRAPRTVRGKTEAFF. As DNA, the CDR3 is TGCGCCAGCAGAGCTCCGAGAACGGTCAGGGGGAAAACTGAAGCTTTCTTT.

The rearrangement joins TRBV28 to TRBJ1-1, with no clear D. Germline V CDR1 and CDR2: MDHEN, SYDVKM. This CDR3 region has 14 residues. The V end was cut by 6 bases, the J end by 0 bases, with 11 bases between. This CDR3 reads CASSPPGMNTEAFF. CDR3 nucleotide sequence: TGTGCCAGCAGCCCCCCGGGGATGAACACTGAAGCTTTCTTT. The variable domain in full, with the rest retrieved from reference TRBV28 and TRBJ1-1, is DVKVTQSSRYLVKRTGEKVFLECVQDMDHENMFWYRQDPGLGLRLIYFSYDVKMKEKGDIPEGYSVSREKKERFSLILESASTNQTSMYLCASSPPGMNTEAFFGQGTRLTVV.

This clone was observed once. The rearrangement uses TRBV7-9 and TRBJ1-2; 7 bases match TRBD1. CDR1 and CDR2 from the germline V gene are SEHNR and FQNEAQ (reference sequence). V trimming: 5 bases; J trimming: 3 bases; junction bases outside the gene matches: 6. The length of the CDR3 is 14 residues. CDR3 DNA sequence: TGTGCCAGCAGCCCAAGACAGGGCTACTATGGCTACACCTTC. It specifies CASSPRQGYYGYTF.

The chain recombines TRBV10-2 with TRBJ2-3, with 7 nucleotides matching TRBD2. With V trimmed by 6 bases and J by 2 bases, 8 bases remained unmatched. Germline CDR1 is WSHSY and CDR2 is SAAADI. The CDR3 has 15 amino acids. The CDR3 sequence: CASRKGLSLTDTQYF. In nucleotides, the CDR3 is TGCGCCAGCAGAAAGGGACTATCCCTCACAGATACGCAGTATTTT.